In this sample, the clone carrying this T cell receptor beta chain turned up a few times. The antigen is undetermined. The immunoSEQ assay was version 4, run in survey mode. Each sample used up to roughly 1 ug genomic DNA diluted to approximately 9.2 ng/uL. TCRdb's copy holds only in-frame clones and misses some; the assay was immunoSEQ multiplex PCR. This sample has 25,000 to 35,000 clones, with around 70% found just once. Overlapping HIV-1 Gag 15-mer peptides at approximately 0.96 ug per peptide per mL were used. CD4+ T cells upregulating both CD40 ligand and CD69 were sorted as responding cells. The CDR3 loop spans 16 amino acids. The germline V and J ends were trimmed by 0 bases and 0 bases, with 11 bases remaining between them. In germline, CDR1 is MNHEY, CDR2 SVGAGI. This specimen belongs to a study of persistence of HIV-infected CD4 T cells. Study summary: Median time on suppressive ART was 7 to 9 years. Study observations and caveats: Antigen-responding cells were enriched for degenerate expanded CDR3beta sequences.

Sample: CD4+ T cells sorted from PBMCs after roughly 18-hour stimulation, taken from a patient who received antiretroviral therapy. This receptor was identified in an adult man with HIV who was CMV-seropositive. V and J are TRBV6-5 and TRBJ1-1; the D gene is possibly TRBD1 (5 bases). The DNA of the CDR3 is TGTGCCAGCAGTTACTCGGGGGTGGGTTTGAACACTGAAGCTTTCTTT. Translating it yields CASSYSGVGLNTEAFF.